The 18 T cell receptor beta chains in this list originate from one sample, sequenced in a study of CD8 T cells in ankylosing spondylitis. Via MiXCR, TCRdb re-called the 5' RACE reads, giving one row per CDR3 protein. The table lists roughly 160,000 distinct CDR3 sequences, 9.8% of them singletons. Source material: blood, either unsorted or a sorted T cell fraction (not recorded which). The receptors here all came from a female donor with ankylosing spondylitis or in good health (not recorded which).

V usage is TRBV6-6 and J usage is TRBJ1-2; 8 bases fit TRBD1. The junction had 6 bases not matched to a gene; V was cut back by 6 bases and J by 9 bases. Germline V gene lookup returns CDR1 MNHNY and CDR2 SVGAGI (reference sequence). CDR3 length: 12 amino acids. This CDR3 reads CASSADRVRYTF. In DNA form, the CDR3 reads TGTGCCAGCAGCGCGGACAGGGTTCGCTACACCTTC.

Ten or more counts support this clonotype. This chain's CDR3 is CASSEEGVNTEAFF. CDR3 coding DNA: TGTGCCAGCAGCGAAGAAGGGGTGAACACTGAAGCTTTCTTT. The V call is TRBV6-4, the J call TRBJ1-1; tentatively, D is TRBD1 (5 bases). The CDR3 is 14 residues long. V lost 6 bases to trimming and J lost 0 bases, with 11 bases between them. Looked up from germline, CDR1 is MRHNA and CDR2 is SNTAGT.

This clonotype was seen more than once but under ten times. As DNA, the CDR3 is TGCGCCAGCAGCCCGGGACAGACGGGAGAGACCCAGTACTTC. Translation: CASSPGQTGETQYF. This chain joins TRBV5-1 and TRBJ2-5, with TRBD1 matching over 7 bases. This CDR3 spans 14 amino acids. The ends lost 4 bases at V and 4 bases at J; junction bases unmatched: 7. Germline V CDR1 and CDR2: SGHRS, YFSETQ.

This clonotype was seen only a few times. V gene TRBV9 combines with J gene TRBJ2-4; 8 positions match TRBD2. V gave up 0 bases and J gave up 8 bases; unmatched junction bases: 4. The CDR3 is 14 amino acids. Germline values: CDR1 SGDLS, CDR2 YYNGEE. The CDR3: CASSVAGGGDIQYF. The CDR3 nucleotides are TGTGCCAGCAGCGTAGCGGGAGGGGGGGACATTCAGTACTTC.

This clonotype was found a few times. The chain combines TRBV15 with TRBJ2-1, with D unresolved. The V gene lost 2 bases and the J gene lost 0 bases, with 8 bases spanning the gap. Germline CDR1 is LNHNV and CDR2 is YYDKDF (reference sequence). The CDR3 loop spans 15 amino acids. CDR3 sequence: CATSRLGPSYNEQFF. The CDR3, as DNA: TGTGCCACCAGCAGATTGGGTCCCTCCTACAATGAGCAGTTCTTC. Together with reference TRBV15 and TRBJ2-1, the CDR3 gives the full variable domain: DAMVIQNPRYQVTQFGKPVTLSCSQTLNHNVMYWYQQKSSQAPKLLFHYYDKDFNNEADTPDNFQSRRPNTSFCFLDIRSPGLGDTAMYLCATSRLGPSYNEQFFGPGTRLTVL.

The chain links TRBV9 to TRBJ1-5, with 10 bases fitting TRBD1. Germline V gene sequence: CDR1 SGDLS, CDR2 YYNGEE. V shed 4 bases, J shed 6 bases, and the junction held 10 bases outside the gene matches. The CDR3 is 16 residues long. The CDR3 sequence: CASSPGTGAGGQPQHF. CDR3 DNA sequence: TGTGCCAGCAGCCCCGGGACAGGGGCCGGGGGTCAGCCCCAGCATTTT.

This clonotype was picked up a small number of times. V gene TRBV6-2 or TRBV6-3 combines with J gene TRBJ2-1; 10 nucleotides match TRBD1. V dropped 5 bases and J dropped 3; count of bases not matched to a gene: 4. Looked up from germline, CDR1 is MNHEY and CDR2 is SVGEGT. The CDR3 totals 15 residues. The CDR3 reads CASSRDRGLYNEQFF. CDR3 in DNA: TGTGCCAGCAGTAGGGACAGGGGCCTCTACAATGAGCAGTTCTTC.

This clonotype was detected ten times or more. V and J are TRBV9 and TRBJ2-3, with D uncertain. The CDR3 consists of 14 residues. Per germline, CDR1 SGDLS and CDR2 YYNGEE. V was shortened by 0 bases and J by 4 bases, with 9 bases between the two germline ends. CDR3 bases: TGTGCCAGCAGCGTAGCGCGGATGGCAGATACGCAGTATTTT. Translating gives CASSVARMADTQYF.

CDR3 sequence reads: CANRVHNGYTF. The CDR3 DNA reads TGTGCCAACAGGGTCCATAATGGCTACACCTTC. The rearrangement uses TRBV7-2 and TRBJ1-2; TRBD1 is a possible D gene (6 bases). CDR1 and CDR2 (germline): SGHTA, FQGNSA. V dropped 10 bases and J dropped 6 bases, with 12 bases sitting between them. The CDR3 contains 11 residues.

This clonotype was detected many times. The chain is built from TRBV7-6 and TRBJ2-1; perhaps TRBD1 as D (5 bases). Germline values: CDR1 SGHVS, CDR2 FNYEAQ. The CDR3 is 17 residues long. Trimming took off 3 bases at V and 3 bases at J, with 18 bases between the two ends. The CDR3 DNA is TGTGCCAGCAGCTTCAGGGCAGGGAAACAATACTACAATGAGCAGTTCTTC. It encodes CASSFRAGKQYYNEQFF.

This clonotype has at least ten counts. This CDR3 is CASTTDSYEQYF. The DNA of the CDR3 is TGTGCCAGCACGACCGACTCCTACGAGCAGTACTTC. The chain has TRBV12-3 or TRBV12-4 and TRBJ2-7, with no clear D. The CDR3 length is 12 residues. The ends were cut back, 7 bases at V and 0 bases at J, with 7 bases in the middle.

The gene calls are TRBV5-1 and TRBJ2-1; possible D gene TRBD1, 5 bases. The CDR3 has 13 amino acids. From germline, CDR1 is SGHRS and CDR2 YFSETQ. Trimming removed 5 bases at V and 4 bases at J, with 10 bases between. CDR3: CASSTGNYNEQFF. The CDR3 nucleotides read TGCGCCAGCAGTACAGGAAATTACAATGAGCAGTTCTTC. Supplemented by reference TRBV5-1 and TRBJ2-1, the full variable domain reads KAGVTQTPRYLIKTRGQQVTLSCSPISGHRSVSWYQQTPGQGLQFLFEYFSETQRNKGNFPGRFSGRQFSNSRSEMNVSTLELGDSALYLCASSTGNYNEQFFGPGTRLTVL.

The rearrangement uses TRBV27 and TRBJ2-3, with TRBD2 matching over 7 bases. The V gene's germline CDR1 is MNHEY and CDR2 SMNVEV (reference sequence). With 5 bases clipped from V and 0 bases from J, the junction kept 11 bases outside the gene matches. The CDR3 runs to 17 residues. CDR3 amino acids: CASSPHGAGMSTDTQYF. The CDR3 coding sequence is TGTGCCAGCAGTCCCCATGGAGCGGGGATGAGCACAGATACGCAGTATTTT.

This clonotype has more than one count but fewer than ten. The chain joins TRBV7-6 to TRBJ1-5; possible D gene TRBD1, 6 bases. CDR3 length: 16 amino acids. CDR1 and CDR2 (germline): SGHVS, FNYEAQ. The ends were cut back, 1 base at V and 4 bases at J, with 14 bases in the middle. CDR3 coding DNA: TGTGCCAGCAGCTTAGGGGTACAGGGAATGAATCAGCCCCAGCATTTT. Amino acids: CASSLGVQGMNQPQHF.

The CDR3 nucleotides are TGTGCCAGCAGCCAATCGACGGGAGAGTCGATCACGCAGTATTTT. Amino acids: CASSQSTGESITQYF. V gene TRBV16 combines with J gene TRBJ2-3, with a tentative D call TRBD2 (6 bases). The CDR3 is 15 residues long. V was trimmed by 0 bases and J by 9 bases, leaving 16 bases between them. Germline V lookup: CDR1 KGHSY, CDR2 FQNENV.

The genes are TRBV10-3 and TRBJ2-1, with 8 positions matching TRBD1. Per germline, CDR1 ENHRY and CDR2 SYGVKD. This CDR3 region has 13 residues. V shed 6 bases and J 6 bases; nucleotides not matched to a gene: 4. In DNA, the CDR3 is TGTGCCATCAGGCCCGGACAGGGCAATGAGCAGTTCTTC. It translates to CAIRPGQGNEQFF.

This clonotype was observed at least ten times. This chain connects TRBV12-3 or TRBV12-4 to TRBJ2-2, with D perhaps matching TRBD2 (6 bases). The CDR3 is 15 amino acids. Trimming removed 1 base from V and 6 bases from J, with 12 bases in between. DNA of the CDR3: TGTGCCAGCAGTTTAGTCCCACTAGCTTCCGGGGAGCTGTTTTTT. It specifies CASSLVPLASGELFF.

This clonotype occurred a few times. The J gene is TRBJ1-2, the V gene TRBV7-6; D is ambiguous. CDR3 length: 15 amino acids. V was trimmed by 1 base and J by 10 bases, leaving 19 bases between them. Germline V lookup: CDR1 SGHVS, CDR2 FNYEAQ. CDR3: CASSLGPGSVYNYTF. The CDR3 DNA reads TGTGCCAGCAGCTTAGGTCCGGGGTCGGTCTATAACTACACCTTC.